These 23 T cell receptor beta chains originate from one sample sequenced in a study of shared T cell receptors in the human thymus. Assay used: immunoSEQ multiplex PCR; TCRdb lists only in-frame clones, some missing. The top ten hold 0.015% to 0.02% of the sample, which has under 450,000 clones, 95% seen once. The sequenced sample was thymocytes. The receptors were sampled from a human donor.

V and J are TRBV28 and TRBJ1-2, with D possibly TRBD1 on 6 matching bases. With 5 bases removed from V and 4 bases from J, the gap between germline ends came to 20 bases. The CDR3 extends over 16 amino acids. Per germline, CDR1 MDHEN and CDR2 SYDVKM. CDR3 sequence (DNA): TGTGCCAGCAGTCGGTCCCCGGGGGGGCAGCTCTATGGCTACACCTTC. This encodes CASSRSPGGQLYGYTF.

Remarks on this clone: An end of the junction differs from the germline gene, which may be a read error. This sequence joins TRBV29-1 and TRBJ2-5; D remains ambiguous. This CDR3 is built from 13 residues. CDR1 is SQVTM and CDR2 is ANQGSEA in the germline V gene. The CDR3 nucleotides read TGCAGCTTTGAGAGTGGTGGGTTGGGTGACCAGTACTTC. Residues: CSFESGGLGDQYF.

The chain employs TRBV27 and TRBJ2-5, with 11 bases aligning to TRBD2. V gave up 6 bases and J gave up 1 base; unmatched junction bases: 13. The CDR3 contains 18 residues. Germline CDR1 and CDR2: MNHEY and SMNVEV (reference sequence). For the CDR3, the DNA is TGTGCCAGCAGAGAAGACCCGATAGCGGGGGGGGCCCAAGAGACCCAGTACTTC. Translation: CASREDPIAGGAQETQYF.

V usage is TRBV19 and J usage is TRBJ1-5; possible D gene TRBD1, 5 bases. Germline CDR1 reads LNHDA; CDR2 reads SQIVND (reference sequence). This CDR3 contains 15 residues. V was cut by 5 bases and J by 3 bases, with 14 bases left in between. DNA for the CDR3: TGTGCCAGTAGTGAGTGGGCAGGGTACAATCAGCCCCAGCATTTT. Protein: CASSEWAGYNQPQHF. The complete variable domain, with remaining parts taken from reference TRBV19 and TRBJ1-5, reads DGGITQSPKYLFRKEGQNVTLSCEQNLNHDAMYWYRQDPGQGLRLIYYSQIVNDFQKGDIAEGYSVSREKKESFPLTVTSAQKNPTAFYLCASSEWAGYNQPQHFGDGTRLSIL.

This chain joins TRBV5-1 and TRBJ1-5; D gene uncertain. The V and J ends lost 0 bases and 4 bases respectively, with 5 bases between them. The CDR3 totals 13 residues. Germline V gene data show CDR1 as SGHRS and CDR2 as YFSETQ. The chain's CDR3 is CASSLEENQPQHF. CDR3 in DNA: TGCGCCAGCAGCTTGGAAGAAAATCAGCCCCAGCATTTT.

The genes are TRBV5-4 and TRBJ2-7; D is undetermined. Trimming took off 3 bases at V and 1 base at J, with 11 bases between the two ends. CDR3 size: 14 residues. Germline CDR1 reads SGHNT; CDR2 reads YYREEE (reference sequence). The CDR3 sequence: CASSSGVRSYEQYF. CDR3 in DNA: TGTGCCAGCAGCTCGGGTGTGCGGTCCTACGAGCAGTACTTC.

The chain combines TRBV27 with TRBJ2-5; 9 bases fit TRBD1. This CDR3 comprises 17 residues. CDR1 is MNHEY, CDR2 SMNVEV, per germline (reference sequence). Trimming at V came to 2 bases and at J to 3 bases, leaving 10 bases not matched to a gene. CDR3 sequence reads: CASSLGPTGGGEETQYF. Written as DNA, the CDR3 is TGTGCCAGCAGTTTAGGTCCCACAGGGGGCGGAGAAGAGACCCAGTACTTC.

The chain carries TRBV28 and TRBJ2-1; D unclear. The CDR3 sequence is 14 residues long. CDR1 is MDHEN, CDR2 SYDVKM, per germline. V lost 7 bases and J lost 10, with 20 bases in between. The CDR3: CASMATNSAREQFF. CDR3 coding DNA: TGTGCCAGCATGGCCACGAACAGTGCTCGGGAGCAGTTCTTC.

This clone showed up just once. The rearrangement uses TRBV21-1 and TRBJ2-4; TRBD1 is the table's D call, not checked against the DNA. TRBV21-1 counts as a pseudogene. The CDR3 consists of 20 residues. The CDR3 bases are TGTGCCAGCAGCAAGTACGAGGACAGGGCTACTCAACTAGCCAAAAACATTCAGTACTTC. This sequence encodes CASSKYEDRATQLAKNIQYF.

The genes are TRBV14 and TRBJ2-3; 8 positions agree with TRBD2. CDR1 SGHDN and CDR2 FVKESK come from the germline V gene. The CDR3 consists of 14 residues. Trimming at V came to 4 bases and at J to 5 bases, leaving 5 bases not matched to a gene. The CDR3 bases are TGTGCCAGCAGCCGGGGTAGCGGGGTAGATACGCAGTATTTT. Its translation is CASSRGSGVDTQYF. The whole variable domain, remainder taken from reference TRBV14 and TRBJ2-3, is EAGVTQFPSHSVIEKGQTVTLRCDPISGHDNLYWYRRVMGKEIKFLLHFVKESKQDESGMPNNRFLAERTGGTYSTLKVQPAELEDSGVYFCASSRGSGVDTQYFGPGTRLTVL.

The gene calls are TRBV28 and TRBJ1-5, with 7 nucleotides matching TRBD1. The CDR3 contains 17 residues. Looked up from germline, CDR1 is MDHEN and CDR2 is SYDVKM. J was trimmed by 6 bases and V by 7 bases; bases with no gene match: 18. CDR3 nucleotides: TGTGCCAGCATGCGGATACTTCGACAGGGCGAGGGTCAGCCCCAGCATTTT. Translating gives CASMRILRQGEGQPQHF. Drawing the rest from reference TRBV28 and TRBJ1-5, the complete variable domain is DVKVTQSSRYLVKRTGEKVFLECVQDMDHENMFWYRQDPGLGLRLIYFSYDVKMKEKGDIPEGYSVSREKKERFSLILESASTNQTSMYLCASMRILRQGEGQPQHFGDGTRLSIL.

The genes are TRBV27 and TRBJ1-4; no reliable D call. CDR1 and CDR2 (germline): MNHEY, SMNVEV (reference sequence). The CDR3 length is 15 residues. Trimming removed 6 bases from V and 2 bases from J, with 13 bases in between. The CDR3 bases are TGTGCCAGCAGGCTCGTGGAGGGCACTAATGAAAAACTGTTTTTT. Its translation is CASRLVEGTNEKLFF.

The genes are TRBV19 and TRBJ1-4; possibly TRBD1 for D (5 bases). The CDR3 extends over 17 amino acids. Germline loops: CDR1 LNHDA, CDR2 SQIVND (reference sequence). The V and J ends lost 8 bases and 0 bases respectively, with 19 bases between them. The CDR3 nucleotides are TGTGCCAGTGGGGGTCCGAGTCTTTTTGCAACTAATGAAAAACTGTTTTTT. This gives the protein CASGGPSLFATNEKLFF. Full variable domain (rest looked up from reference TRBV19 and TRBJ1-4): DGGITQSPKYLFRKEGQNVTLSCEQNLNHDAMYWYRQDPGQGLRLIYYSQIVNDFQKGDIAEGYSVSREKKESFPLTVTSAQKNPTAFYLCASGGPSLFATNEKLFFGSGTQLSVL.

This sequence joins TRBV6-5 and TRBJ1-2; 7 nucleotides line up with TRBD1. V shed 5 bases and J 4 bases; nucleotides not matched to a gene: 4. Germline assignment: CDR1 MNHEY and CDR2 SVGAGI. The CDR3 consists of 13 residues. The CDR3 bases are TGTGCCAGCAGTGTACAGGGGCCCTATGGCTACACCTTC. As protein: CASSVQGPYGYTF.

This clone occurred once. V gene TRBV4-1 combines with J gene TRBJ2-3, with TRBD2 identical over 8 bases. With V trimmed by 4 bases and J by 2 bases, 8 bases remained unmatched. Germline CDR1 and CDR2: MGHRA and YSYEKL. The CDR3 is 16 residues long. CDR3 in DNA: TGCGCCAGCAGCCTAAGCGGGAGAGTCCCCACAGATACGCAGTATTTT. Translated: CASSLSGRVPTDTQYF.

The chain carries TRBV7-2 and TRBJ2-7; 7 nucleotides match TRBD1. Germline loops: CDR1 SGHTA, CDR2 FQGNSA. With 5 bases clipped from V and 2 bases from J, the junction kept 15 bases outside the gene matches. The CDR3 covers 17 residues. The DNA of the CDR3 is TGTGCCAGCAGCCCGGACGCGACAGGGAAATCGACCTACGAGCAGTACTTC. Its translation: CASSPDATGKSTYEQYF.

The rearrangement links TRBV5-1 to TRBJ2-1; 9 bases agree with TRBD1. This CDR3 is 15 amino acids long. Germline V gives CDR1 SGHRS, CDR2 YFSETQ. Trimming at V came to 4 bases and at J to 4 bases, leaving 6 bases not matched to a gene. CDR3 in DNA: TGCGCCAGCAGCCCGACAGGGGGACTTTACAATGAGCAGTTCTTC. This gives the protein CASSPTGGLYNEQFF.

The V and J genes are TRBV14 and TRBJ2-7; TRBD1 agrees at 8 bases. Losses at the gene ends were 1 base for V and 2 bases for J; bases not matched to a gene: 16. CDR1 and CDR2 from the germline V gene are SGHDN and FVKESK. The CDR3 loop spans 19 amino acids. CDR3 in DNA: TGTGCCAGCAGCCAAGCGTTGGGATCTACAGGGGGGAGGACCTACGAGCAGTACTTC. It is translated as CASSQALGSTGGRTYEQYF.

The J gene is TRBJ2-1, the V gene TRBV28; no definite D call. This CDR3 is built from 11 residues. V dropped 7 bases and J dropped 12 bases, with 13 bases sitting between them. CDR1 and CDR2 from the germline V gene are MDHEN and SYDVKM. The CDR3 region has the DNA TGTGCCAGCACCGCAATTGGCGGGCAGTTCTTC. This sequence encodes CASTAIGGQFF.

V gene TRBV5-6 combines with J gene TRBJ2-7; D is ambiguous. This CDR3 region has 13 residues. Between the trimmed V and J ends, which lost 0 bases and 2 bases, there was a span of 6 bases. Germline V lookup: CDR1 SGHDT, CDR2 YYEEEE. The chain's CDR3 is CASSLGAPYEQYF. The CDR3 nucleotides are TGTGCCAGCAGCTTGGGGGCCCCCTACGAGCAGTACTTC.

The CDR3 loop is CASSAAGPYEQYF. The CDR3 nucleotides read TGTGCCAGCAGTGCGGCTGGTCCCTACGAGCAGTACTTC. This chain links TRBV6-1 with TRBJ2-7; D is uncertain. Trimming pared 4 bases from V and 2 bases from J, leaving 9 bases between. The germline V gene has CDR1 MNHNS and CDR2 SASEGT. The CDR3 covers 13 residues.

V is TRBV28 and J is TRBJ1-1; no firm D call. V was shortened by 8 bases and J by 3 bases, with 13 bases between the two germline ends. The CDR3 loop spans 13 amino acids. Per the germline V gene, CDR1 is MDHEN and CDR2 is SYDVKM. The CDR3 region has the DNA TGTGCCAGCCTCAGGACGGGCGACACTGAAGCTTTCTTT. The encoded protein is CASLRTGDTEAFF.

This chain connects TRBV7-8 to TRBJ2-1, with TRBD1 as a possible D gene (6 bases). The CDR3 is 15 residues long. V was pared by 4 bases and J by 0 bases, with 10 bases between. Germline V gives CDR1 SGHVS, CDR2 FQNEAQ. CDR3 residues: CASSSTGPSYNEQFF. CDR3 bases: TGTGCCAGCAGCTCTACAGGGCCCTCCTACAATGAGCAGTTCTTC.